Below, 15 T cell receptor beta chains from the same sample are listed, as sequenced in a study of blood T cell repertoires in COVID-19. The method was immunoSEQ multiplex PCR; TCRdb's version includes in-frame clones alone and lacks a portion of them. The table shows approximately 430,000 clones, with 86% occurring only once. The sequencing input was peripheral blood. Source of these receptors: a woman aged 30 to 39 with active or convalescent COVID-19.

Here the CDR3 reads CASSQPGQGAINMNTEAFF. CDR3 sequence (DNA): TGTGCCAGCAGTCAGCCGGGACAGGGGGCAATCAACATGAACACTGAAGCTTTCTTT. The chain recombines TRBV6-6 with TRBJ1-1, with TRBD1 identical over 12 bases. Germline CDR1 MNHNY, CDR2 SVGAGI (reference sequence). V shed 5 bases and J 0 bases; nucleotides not matched to a gene: 13. The CDR3 spans 19 residues.

The CDR3 region has the DNA TGTGCCAGCAGCCAAGACTGGCTAGCCTACGAGCAGTACTTC. Translation: CASSQDWLAYEQYF. The chain joins TRBV3-1 (or the pseudogene TRBV3-2) to TRBJ2-7, with no clear D. The germline V gene has CDR1 LGHDT and CDR2 YNNKEL (reference sequence). There are 14 residues in the CDR3. The V gene lost 0 bases and the J gene lost 2 bases, with 8 bases spanning the gap.

The CDR3 reads CASSADRVSEAFF. The CDR3 DNA sequence: TGTGCCAGCAGCGCAGACAGGGTCTCTGAAGCTTTCTTT. J is TRBJ1-1 and V is TRBV12-3 or TRBV12-4, with 7 bases fitting TRBD1. The CDR3 runs 13 residues. Losses at the gene ends were 6 bases for V and 6 bases for J; bases not matched to a gene: 7.

This rearrangement joins TRBV7-2 to TRBJ2-5; perhaps TRBD1 as D (5 bases). Deletions cut 5 bases from V and 1 base from J, with 8 bases between. The CDR3 runs 13 residues. Germline values: CDR1 SGHTA, CDR2 FQGNSA. The CDR3 protein is CASSRGAQETQYF. CDR3 sequence (DNA): TGTGCCAGCAGCCGTGGGGCCCAAGAGACCCAGTACTTC.

The CDR3 DNA is TGTGCCAGCAGTTCCAGTTCCGGGACTCAGAACACTGAAGCTTTCTTT. This sequence encodes CASSSSSGTQNTEAFF. This chain uses TRBV6-5 with TRBJ1-1, with a possible D match to TRBD1 (5 bases). The V gene's germline CDR1 is MNHEY and CDR2 SVGAGI. V was cut by 4 bases and J by 1 base, with 16 bases left in between. The CDR3 is 16 amino acids.

This clone was counted between two and nine times. The chain recombines TRBV27 with TRBJ1-2, with 7 positions matching TRBD1. V was pared by 6 bases and J by 4 bases, with 8 bases of the junction left unmatched. CDR3 size: 14 residues. The germline V gene encodes CDR1 MNHEY and CDR2 SMNVEV (reference sequence). In DNA form, the CDR3 reads TGTGCCAGCAGCGTCAGGGGGGCCGTCTATGGCTACACCTTC. Amino acids: CASSVRGAVYGYTF.

The rearrangement joins TRBV7-7 to TRBJ1-1; D might be TRBD1 (5 bases). CDR1 SSHAT and CDR2 FNYEAQ come from the germline V gene (reference sequence). V was trimmed by 2 bases and J by 4 bases, leaving 17 bases between them. The CDR3 contains 16 residues. Here the CDR3 DNA reads TGTGCCAGCAGCTTACTCTCTCCGGGGGTAAGCACTGAAGCTTTCTTT. Translating it yields CASSLLSPGVSTEAFF.

J is TRBJ2-3 and V is TRBV5-6; 7 positions agree with TRBD2. The CDR3 totals 16 residues. Per the germline V gene, CDR1 is SGHDT and CDR2 is YYEEEE. V trimming: 3 bases; J trimming: 2 bases; junction bases outside the gene matches: 9. The chain's CDR3 is CASSSKSSGITDTQYF. CDR3 sequence (DNA): TGTGCCAGCAGCTCCAAATCTAGCGGCATCACAGATACGCAGTATTTT.

V is TRBV4-1 and J is TRBJ1-5; 8 bases align to TRBD1. V lost 2 bases, J lost 2 bases, and 5 bases stayed unmatched. The CDR3 runs 16 residues. Germline CDR1 and CDR2: MGHRA and YSYEKL. The CDR3 region has the DNA TGCGCCAGCAGCCAAATAGGACAGGGAGGCAATCAGCCCCAGCATTTT. Encoded protein: CASSQIGQGGNQPQHF.

This clone was counted a few times. Given a much more abundant clone one base away, this may be a read error. The chain uses TRBV6-5 and TRBJ1-2, with a tentative D call TRBD1 (6 bases). V was pared by 4 bases and J by 2 bases, with 8 bases between. Looked up from germline, CDR1 is MNHEY and CDR2 is SVGAGI. The CDR3 extends over 13 amino acids. CDR3 in amino acids: CASSLGQNYGYTF. In DNA, the CDR3 is TGTGCCAGCAGTTTAGGACAGAACTATGGCTACACCTTC.

J is TRBJ2-7 and V is TRBV7-2, with TRBD1 identical over 8 bases. The V segment lost 10 bases and the J segment 2 bases; nucleotides outside the gene matches: 13. This CDR3 has 15 amino acids. In germline, CDR1 is SGHTA, CDR2 FQGNSA. In DNA form, the CDR3 reads TGTGCCACCTCTACCTCCGGGACAGGAGCCTACGAGCAGTACTTC. Protein sequence: CATSTSGTGAYEQYF.

This clone was detected only a few times. This rearrangement joins TRBV19 to TRBJ2-7; the match to TRBD1 covers 9 bases. The CDR3 loop spans 16 amino acids. Germline loops: CDR1 LNHDA, CDR2 SQIVND (reference sequence). V trimming: 6 bases; J trimming: 4 bases; junction bases outside the gene matches: 13. The CDR3 loop is CASSVDTGTGSYEQYF. CDR3 nucleotides: TGTGCCAGTAGCGTAGACACCGGGACAGGGAGTTACGAGCAGTACTTC.

V gene TRBV3-1 (or the pseudogene TRBV3-2) combines with J gene TRBJ1-4; 7 positions match TRBD1. The germline CDR1 and CDR2 sequences are LGHDT and YNNKEL (reference sequence). This CDR3 is built from 16 residues. With V trimmed by 4 bases and J by 0 bases, 5 bases remained unmatched. The CDR3 bases are TGTGCCAGCAGCCCACCTACAGGGGCAACTAATGAAAAACTGTTTTTT. As protein: CASSPPTGATNEKLFF.

The CDR3 region has the DNA TGTGCCAGCAGCTTGCGGGGTACTGAAGCTTTCTTT. Protein: CASSLRGTEAFF. J is TRBJ1-1 and V is TRBV5-4; D is unresolved. Looked up from germline, CDR1 is SGHNT and CDR2 is YYREEE (reference sequence). CDR3 length equals 12 residues. Trimming took off 1 base at V and 5 bases at J, with 6 bases between the two ends.

Concerning this clone itself: This CDR3 is also generated by other DNA sequences in the sample. The J gene is TRBJ1-2, the V gene TRBV19, with D uncertain. Trimming pared 8 bases from V and 3 bases from J, leaving 10 bases between. The CDR3 contains 12 residues. Germline CDR1 LNHDA, CDR2 SQIVND (reference sequence). The CDR3 DNA follows: TGTGCCAGTCAAGACCGGGACTATGGCTACACCTTC. Its protein is CASQDRDYGYTF.